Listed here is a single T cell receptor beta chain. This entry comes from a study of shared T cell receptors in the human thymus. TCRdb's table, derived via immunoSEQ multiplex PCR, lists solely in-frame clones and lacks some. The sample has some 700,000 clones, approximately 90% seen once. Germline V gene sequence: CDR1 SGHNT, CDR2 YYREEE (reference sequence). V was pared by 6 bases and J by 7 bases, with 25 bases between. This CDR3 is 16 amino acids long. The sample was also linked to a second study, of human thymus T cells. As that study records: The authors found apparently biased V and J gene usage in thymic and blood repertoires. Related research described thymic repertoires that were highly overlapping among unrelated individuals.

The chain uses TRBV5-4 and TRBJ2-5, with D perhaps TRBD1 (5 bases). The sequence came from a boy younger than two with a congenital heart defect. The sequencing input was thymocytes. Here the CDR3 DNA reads TGTGCCAGCACCAGGCTTGGGGTTAAGGGGTCCGGGACCCAGTACTTC. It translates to CASTRLGVKGSGTQYF.